Sequencing of this T cell receptor (beta chain) was carried out in a study of vaccination and CD4 T cells after COVID-19 (dated by TCRdb to between 2021 and 2023). At the level of the whole study: Convalescent patients had a positive SARS-CoV-2 result on nasal swab PCR, and of these patients, 8 or 9 had mild disease and one had severe disease. The time from the second vaccine dose to post-vaccine blood sampling had a median of roughly 79 days and ranged from roughly 12 to 250 days. Six males and four females were included in the convalescent cohort, with two Hispanic individuals, seven Caucasians, two Asians and one multiracial person represented. Two doses of either the Pfizer-BioNTech BNT162b2 vaccine (n=8) or the Moderna mRNA-1273 vaccine (n=2) were administered to participants. Post-COVID blood samples were collected from convalescent patients a median of around 100 days after diagnosis, with a range of roughly 30 to 170 days. In more than eight COVID-19 convalescent patients and 4 infection-naive healthy vaccine recipients, researchers compared the spike-specific CD4+ TCR repertoire from before mRNA vaccination with the repertoire from after. Control cultures used a CEFX viral epitope pool as positive control, an HIV-1 Nef peptide pool as negative control, or no peptide. For three convalescent patients, samples were collected at an early post-vaccination timepoint (day 14) as well as at a late post-vaccination timepoint (days 161 to 241). Overlapping spike peptide pools from SARS-CoV-2 and from the common cold coronaviruses HCoV-NL63, HCoV-OC43 and HCoV-229E were used as culture stimuli.

On the study overall, not on this receptor specifically: In convalescent patients, a median roughly 86% of post-vaccine SARS-CoV-2-reactive clones were detected only after vaccination, suggesting vaccine-specific priming. Only a relatively small number of convalescent patients were included in the study, and early timepoints following natural infection were not analyzed. Of the vaccine-specific clones in convalescent patients, 304 of 307, or nearly all, reacted only to SARS-CoV-2 spike and did not cross-react with common cold coronaviruses. The median number of SARS-CoV-2-reactive clonotypes rose from 21 after infection to a few dozen after vaccination, but the change was not significant.

What the time point label conveys for this sample: late sampling 161 to 241 days after vaccination in a few convalescent patients. The sample's treatment or condition label, decoded: approximately 9-day PBMC culture with coronavirus spike peptide pools or control peptides (ViraFEST assay). To expand antigen-specific T cells with peptide pools and then pick out the expanded clonotypes through TCR sequencing, the study relied on the ViraFEST assay. The convalescent patients' positive SARS-CoV-2 PCR tests were from March to December 2020, which was before the Alpha, Beta and Delta variants emerged in the United States. Each well held two million PBMCs cultured with roughly 10 ug/ml peptide pools in IMDM containing 5% human AB serum and around 10 IU/ml IL-2. Half of the culture medium was replaced with fresh IL-2-containing medium on days 3 and 7. After 10 days of culture, CD4+ T cells were isolated by negative selection using the EasySep CD4+ T cell isolation kit. Ficoll-Paque Plus gradient centrifugation was used to isolate PBMCs from whole blood, and the isolated PBMCs were then either used fresh or cryopreserved at -140C. Triplicate wells were generally used for each culture condition.

The cysteine opens and the phenylalanine closes a CDR3 of 12 amino acids. Just CDR3 DNA is preserved here, 36 bases in frame from base 1. The junction shows trimming of 6 bases on V and 3 bases on J, plus 9 bases between the germline ends. CDR1 MNHNS and CDR2 SASEGT are derived from the germline V gene. Libraries were made using PCR. At the Johns Hopkins FTIC core, DNA from the cultured CD4+ T cells underwent TCR sequencing with the Oncomine TCR Beta short-read assay. Genomic DNA was extracted from the cultured CD4+ T cells with the QIAamp micro DNA kit. Oncomine TCR Beta libraries made from cultured CD4+ T cells were pooled using unique dual indexes and sequenced on an Illumina iSeq 100. Regarding the original processing steps: Non-productive sequences were removed, and CDR3s that did not start with C, did not end with F or W, or were shorter than 7 amino acids were discarded. The MANAFEST web application identified antigen-specific clonotypes by comparing peptide-stimulated wells against reference wells and other culture wells. For a clone to be called positive, the clone needed an FDR below 0.05, an odds ratio above 5, and a productive frequency above 0.1% in at least two of three replicate wells. Clonotypes that were significantly expanded in both SARS-CoV-2 spike wells and at least one common cold coronavirus spike condition were defined as cross-reactive. Levenshtein distances (stringdist) and unrooted phylogenetic trees (ape) in R version 3.6.1 were used to assess CDR3 homology. TCRdb ran its own pipeline on the public reads, namely fastp trimming at Q25 and MiXCR clone calling, and kept in-frame beta chains. Records with the same CDR3 protein are collapsed into one entry carrying the most frequent genes and DNA. The V and J calls and clone size are TCRdb's, not the authors'. The sample has 25,000 to 30,000 distinct CDR3 sequences on record, about 35% of them singletons. The top ten constitute approximately 3.1% of the sample.

A remark on this clonotype: The antigen this receptor binds is unknown. There are no base qualities to consult, and no much larger clone falls within one base.

This TCR was recovered from a human donor who had recovered from COVID-19. The sequences come from CD4+ T cells from blood, cultured in vitro, collected about 7 months after SARS-CoV-2 vaccination. The V gene is TRBV6-1 and the J gene is TRBJ2-7; the D gene cannot be resolved reliably. CDR3 reads: CASRNLLYEQYF. The DNA reads as follows: TGTGCCAGCAGGAACCTTCTCTACGAGCAGTACTTC.